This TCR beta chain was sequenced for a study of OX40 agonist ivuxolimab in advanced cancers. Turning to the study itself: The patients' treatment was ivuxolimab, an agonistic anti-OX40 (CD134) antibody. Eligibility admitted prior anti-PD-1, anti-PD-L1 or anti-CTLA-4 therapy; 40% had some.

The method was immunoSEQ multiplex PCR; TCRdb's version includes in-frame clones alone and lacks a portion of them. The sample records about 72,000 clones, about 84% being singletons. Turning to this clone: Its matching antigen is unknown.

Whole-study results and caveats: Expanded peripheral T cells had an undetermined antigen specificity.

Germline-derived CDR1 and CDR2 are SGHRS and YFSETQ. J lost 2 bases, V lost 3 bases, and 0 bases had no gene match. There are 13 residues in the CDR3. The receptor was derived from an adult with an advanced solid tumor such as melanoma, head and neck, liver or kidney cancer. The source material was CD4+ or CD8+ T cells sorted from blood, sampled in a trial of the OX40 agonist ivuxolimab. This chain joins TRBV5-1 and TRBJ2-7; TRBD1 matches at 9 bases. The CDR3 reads CASSWDRAYEQYF. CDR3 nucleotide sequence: TGCGCCAGCAGCTGGGACAGGGCCTACGAGCAGTACTTC.